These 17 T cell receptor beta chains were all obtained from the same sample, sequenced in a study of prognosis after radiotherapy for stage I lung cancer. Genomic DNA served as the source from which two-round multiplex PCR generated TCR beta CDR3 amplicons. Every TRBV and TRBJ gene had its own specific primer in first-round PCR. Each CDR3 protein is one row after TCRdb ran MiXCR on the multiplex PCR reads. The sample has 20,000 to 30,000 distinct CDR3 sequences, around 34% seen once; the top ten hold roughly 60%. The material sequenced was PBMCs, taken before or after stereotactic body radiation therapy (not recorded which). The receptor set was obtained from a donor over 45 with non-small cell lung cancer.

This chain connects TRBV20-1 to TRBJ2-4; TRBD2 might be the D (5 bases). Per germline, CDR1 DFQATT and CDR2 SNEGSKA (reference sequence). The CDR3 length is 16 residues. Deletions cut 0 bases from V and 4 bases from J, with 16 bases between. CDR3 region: CSARDWSGGSKNIQYF. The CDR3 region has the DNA TGCAGTGCTAGAGATTGGTCAGGTGGGAGTAAAAACATTCAGTACTTC.

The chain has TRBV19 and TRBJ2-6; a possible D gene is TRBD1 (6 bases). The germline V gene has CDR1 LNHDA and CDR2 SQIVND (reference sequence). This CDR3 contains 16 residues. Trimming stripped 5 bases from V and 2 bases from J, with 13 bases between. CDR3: CASSARTAAGANVLTF. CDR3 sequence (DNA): TGTGCCAGTAGTGCGAGGACAGCAGCTGGGGCCAACGTCCTGACTTTC.

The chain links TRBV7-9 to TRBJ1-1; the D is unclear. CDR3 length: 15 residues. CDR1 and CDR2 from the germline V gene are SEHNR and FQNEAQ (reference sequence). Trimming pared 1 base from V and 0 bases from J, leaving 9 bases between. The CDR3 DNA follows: TGTGCCAGCAGCTTAGGGCCGGGAATGAACACTGAAGCTTTCTTT. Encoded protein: CASSLGPGMNTEAFF.

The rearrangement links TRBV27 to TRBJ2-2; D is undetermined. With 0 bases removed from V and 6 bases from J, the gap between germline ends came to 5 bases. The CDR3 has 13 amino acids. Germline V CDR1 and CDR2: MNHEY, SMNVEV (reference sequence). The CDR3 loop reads CASSLSGSGELFF. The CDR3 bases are TGTGCCAGCAGTTTATCGGGCTCCGGGGAGCTGTTTTTT.

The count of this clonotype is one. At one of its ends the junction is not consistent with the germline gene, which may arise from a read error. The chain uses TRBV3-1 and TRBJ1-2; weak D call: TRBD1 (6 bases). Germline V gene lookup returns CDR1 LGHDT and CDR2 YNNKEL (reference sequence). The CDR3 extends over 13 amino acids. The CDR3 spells CASSPMTGGGYAF. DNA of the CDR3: TGTGCCAGCAGCCCTATGACCGGGGGGGGCTACGCCTTC.

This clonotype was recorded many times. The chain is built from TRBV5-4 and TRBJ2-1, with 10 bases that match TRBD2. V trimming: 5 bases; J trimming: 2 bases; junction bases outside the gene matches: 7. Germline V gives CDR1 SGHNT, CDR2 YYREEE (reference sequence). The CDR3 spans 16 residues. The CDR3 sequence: CASSAPLAGAYNEQFF. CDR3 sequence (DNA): TGTGCCAGCAGTGCCCCTCTAGCGGGAGCCTACAATGAGCAGTTCTTC.

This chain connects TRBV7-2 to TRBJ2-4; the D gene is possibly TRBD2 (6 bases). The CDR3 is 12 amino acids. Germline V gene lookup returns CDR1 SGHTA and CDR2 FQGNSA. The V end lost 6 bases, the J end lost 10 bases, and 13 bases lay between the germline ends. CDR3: CASRLSGDIQYF. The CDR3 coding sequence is TGTGCCAGCAGGCTATCGGGAGATATTCAGTACTTC.

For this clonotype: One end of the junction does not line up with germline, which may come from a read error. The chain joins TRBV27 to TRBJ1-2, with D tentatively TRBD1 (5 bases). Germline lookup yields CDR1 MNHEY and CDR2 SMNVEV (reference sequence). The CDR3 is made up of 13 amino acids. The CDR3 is CASSFRDSYCYTF. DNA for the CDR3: TGTGCCAGCAGTTTCAGGGATAGCTATTGCTACACCTTT.

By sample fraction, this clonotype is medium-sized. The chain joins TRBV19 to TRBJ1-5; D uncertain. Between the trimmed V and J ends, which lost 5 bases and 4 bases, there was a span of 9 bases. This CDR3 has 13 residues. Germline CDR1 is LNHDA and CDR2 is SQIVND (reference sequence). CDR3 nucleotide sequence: TGTGCCAGTAGTTCGTCAGAAAATCAGCCCCAGCATTTT. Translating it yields CASSSSENQPQHF.

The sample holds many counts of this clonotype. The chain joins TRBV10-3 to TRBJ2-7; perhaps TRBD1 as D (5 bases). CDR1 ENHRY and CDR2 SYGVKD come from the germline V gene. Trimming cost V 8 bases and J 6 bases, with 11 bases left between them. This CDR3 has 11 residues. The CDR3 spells CAIGANSEQYF. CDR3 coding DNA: TGTGCCATCGGGGCGAACTCCGAGCAGTACTTC.

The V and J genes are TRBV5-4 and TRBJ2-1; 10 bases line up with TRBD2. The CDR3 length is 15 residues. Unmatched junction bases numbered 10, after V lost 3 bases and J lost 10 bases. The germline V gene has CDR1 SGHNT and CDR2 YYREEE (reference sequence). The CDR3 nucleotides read TGTGCCAGCAGCTCACTAGCGGGATTTGGGGCGGAGCAGTTCTTC. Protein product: CASSSLAGFGAEQFF.

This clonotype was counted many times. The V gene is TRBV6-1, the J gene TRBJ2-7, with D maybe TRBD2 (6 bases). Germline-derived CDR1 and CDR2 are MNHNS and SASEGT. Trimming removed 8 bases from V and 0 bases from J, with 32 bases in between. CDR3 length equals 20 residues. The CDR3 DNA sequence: TGTGCCAGCCCGTACCGGGACTGCAACGTGGTTGCGCGCCACTCCTACGAGCAGTACTTC. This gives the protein CASPYRDCNVVARHSYEQYF.

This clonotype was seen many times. CDR3 residues: CASTLWTGVNEQFF. The CDR3 nucleotides are TGCGCCAGCACCCTCTGGACAGGTGTGAATGAGCAGTTCTTC. This rearrangement joins TRBV5-1 to TRBJ2-1, with 7 bases matching TRBD1. The junction had 10 bases not matched to a gene; V was cut back by 6 bases and J by 7 bases. The germline CDR1 and CDR2 sequences are SGHRS and YFSETQ. CDR3 length: 14 amino acids.

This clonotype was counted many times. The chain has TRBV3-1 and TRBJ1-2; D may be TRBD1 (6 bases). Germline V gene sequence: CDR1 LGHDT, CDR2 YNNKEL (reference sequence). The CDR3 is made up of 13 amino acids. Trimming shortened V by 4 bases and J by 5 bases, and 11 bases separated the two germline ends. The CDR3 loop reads CASSRGQLYGYTF. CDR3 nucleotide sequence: TGTGCCAGCAGCCGGGGACAACTTTATGGCTACACCTTC.

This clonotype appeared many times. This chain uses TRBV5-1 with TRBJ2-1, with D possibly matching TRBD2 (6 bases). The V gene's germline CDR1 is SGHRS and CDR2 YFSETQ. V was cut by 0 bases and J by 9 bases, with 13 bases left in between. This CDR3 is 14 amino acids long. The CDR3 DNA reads TGCGCCAGCAGCTTGGCGGGAGCCTCCGCTGAGCAGTTCTTC. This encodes CASSLAGASAEQFF.

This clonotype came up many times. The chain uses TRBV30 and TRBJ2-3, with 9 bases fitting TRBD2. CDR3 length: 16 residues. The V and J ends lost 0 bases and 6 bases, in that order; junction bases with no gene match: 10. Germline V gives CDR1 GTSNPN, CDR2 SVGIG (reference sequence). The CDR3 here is CAWSVLRTSVGDTQYF. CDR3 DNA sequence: TGTGCCTGGAGTGTACTTAGGACTAGCGTTGGGGATACGCAGTATTTT.

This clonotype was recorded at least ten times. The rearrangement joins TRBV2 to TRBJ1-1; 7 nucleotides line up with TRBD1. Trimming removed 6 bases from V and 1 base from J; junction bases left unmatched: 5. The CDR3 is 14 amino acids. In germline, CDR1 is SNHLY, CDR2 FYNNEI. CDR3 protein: CASRDRITNTEAFF. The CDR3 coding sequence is TGTGCCAGCAGGGACAGGATCACGAACACTGAAGCTTTCTTT.